This is a list of T cell receptor beta chains from one sample in a study of T cell repertoires in cytomegalovirus infection. These receptors are not linked to any known antigen. TCRdb re-analysed the reads in MiXCR, keeping a single row per CDR3 protein. The sample records hundreds of thousands of distinct CDR3 sequences, around a third being singletons. The sample here was cultured PBMCs, taken from culture after CMV antigen stimulation. These TCRs come from a human donor in good health (CMV status not recorded). Some clones in this sample may be carry-over from other donors' samples. Each CDR3 is given with its conserved first and last residue. D genes are given only for firm matches. Clone size is given for some rows only: seen once, a few or many times, or a class if the clone is expanded.

J | V | D | size | CDR3 | DNA
TRBJ1-2 | TRBV7-2 | TRBD1 | NA | CASSLTPDRGYGYTF | TGTGCCAGCAGCTTAACCCCCGACAGGGGCTATGGCTACACCTTC
TRBJ2-2 | TRBV5-5 | TRBD2 | NA | CASSWGLAGVSSGELFF | TGTGCCAGCAGCTGGGGACTAGCGGGAGTGTCTTCCGGGGAGCTGTTTTTT
TRBJ2-5 | TRBV11-2 | NA | few | CASSPQGVITETQYF | TGTGCCAGCAGCCCCCAAGGGGTGATAACGGAGACCCAGTACTTC
TRBJ1-1 | TRBV7-9 | NA | NA | CASNSPGSVVTEAFF | TGTGCCAGCAATTCCCCAGGGTCGGTGGTCACTGAAGCTTTCTTT
TRBJ2-7 | TRBV7-9 | NA | NA | CASSLDQRYEQYF | TGTGCCAGCAGCCTTGATCAGCGCTACGAGCAGTACTTC
TRBJ2-7 | TRBV20-1 | NA | NA | CSAITGTTYEQYF | TGCAGTGCAATAACAGGGACCACCTACGAGCAGTACTTC
TRBJ1-6 | TRBV5-6 | TRBD1 | few | CASSPQTGLNSPLHF | TGTGCCAGCAGCCCGCAGACAGGGCTTAATTCACCCCTCCACTTT
TRBJ2-7 | TRBV12-3/TRBV12-4 | TRBD2 | many | CASSSPGLAGTYEQYF | TGTGCCAGCAGTTCTCCGGGACTAGCGGGCACCTACGAGCAGTACTTC
TRBJ2-7 | TRBV7-9 | TRBD1 | many | CASSSPGQGSYEQYF | TGTGCCAGCAGCTCACCGGGACAGGGATCCTACGAGCAGTACTTC
TRBJ2-7 | TRBV7-2 | TRBD2 | few | CASSLVAGVYEQYF | TGTGCCAGCAGCCTAGTAGCGGGAGTCTACGAGCAGTACTTC
TRBJ1-6 | TRBV7-2 | NA | NA | CASSLDGNRNSPLHF | TGTGCCAGCAGCTTAGATGGCAACAGAAATTCACCCCTCCACTTT
TRBJ2-5 | TRBV7-2 | NA | many | CASSRSLRETQYF | TGTGCCAGCAGCCGAAGCCTCCGGGAGACCCAGTACTTC
TRBJ2-5 | TRBV7-6 | NA | NA | CASSLEVWETQYF | TGTGCCAGCAGCTTAGAGGTCTGGGAGACCCAGTACTTC
TRBJ1-2 | TRBV2 | NA | NA | CASSDPPPSNYGYTF | TGTGCCAGCAGTGACCCGCCCCCCTCTAACTATGGCTACACCTTC
TRBJ2-2 | TRBV27 | NA | few | CASSPGLQGRLFF | TGTGCCAGCAGTCCAGGACTCCAGGGAAGGCTGTTTTTT
TRBJ1-2 | TRBV7-2 | NA | many | CASSEAGGPGYGYTF | TGTGCCAGCAGCGAAGCCGGGGGGCCGGGCTATGGCTACACCTTC
TRBJ2-7 | TRBV5-5 | NA | few | CASSGLRYEQYF | TGTGCCAGCAGCGGTCTCCGCTACGAGCAGTACTTC
TRBJ2-7 | TRBV28 | TRBD1 | NA | CASSFWGQGWYEQYF | TGTGCCAGCAGTTTTTGGGGACAGGGGTGGTACGAGCAGTACTTC
TRBJ2-3 | TRBV7-9 | NA | few | CASSPGLLRGRGPDTQYF | TGTGCCAGCAGCCCCGGCTTGTTGAGGGGCCGAGGTCCAGATACGCAGTATTTT
TRBJ2-4 | TRBV7-9 | TRBD2 | NA | CASSLGGRRGDIQYF | TGTGCCAGCAGCTTGGGGGGGAGGCGCGGGGACATTCAGTACTTC
TRBJ2-1 | TRBV4-3 | TRBD2 | NA | CASSQDYSGSLFYEQFF | TGCGCCAGCAGCCAAGATTATAGCGGGAGCCTCTTTTATGAGCAGTTCTTC
TRBJ2-7 | TRBV6-2/TRBV6-3 | NA | once | CASSYELNRPNF | TGTGCCAGCAGTTACGAGTTAAATCGGCCAAACTTC
TRBJ2-1 | TRBV5-4 | NA | NA | CASSRGDTTYNEQFF | TGTGCCAGCAGCAGGGGGGACACCACCTACAATGAGCAGTTCTTC
TRBJ2-1 | TRBV2 | TRBD2 | NA | CASCGLAGTLEQFF | TGTGCCAGCTGCGGACTAGCGGGAACCCTTGAGCAGTTCTTC
TRBJ2-5 | TRBV20-1 | TRBD2 | NA | CSARDRGGGYQETQYF | TGCAGTGCTAGAGATCGAGGCGGGGGGTACCAAGAGACCCAGTACTTC
TRBJ2-7 | TRBV18 | NA | NA | CASSPRAGSSYEQYF | TGTGCCAGCTCACCCAGGGCTGGTAGCTCCTACGAGCAGTACTTC
TRBJ2-7 | TRBV5-6 | NA | NA | CASSQPRTLSYEQYF | TGTGCCAGCAGCCAACCGCGGACACTCTCCTACGAGCAGTACTTC
TRBJ2-3 | TRBV12-3/TRBV12-4 | TRBD2 | NA | CASSFGLAHTQYF | TGTGCCAGCAGTTTCGGACTAGCTCATACGCAGTATTTT
TRBJ2-3 | TRBV20-1 | TRBD2 | NA | CSAPTSGYTDTQYF | TGCAGTGCCCCGACTAGCGGGTACACAGATACGCAGTATTTT
TRBJ1-1 | TRBV12-5 | NA | many | CASRLRERTEAFF | TGTGCTAGTCGTTTGAGGGAGCGGACTGAAGCTTTCTTT
TRBJ2-1 | TRBV6-2/TRBV6-3 | TRBD2 | NA | CASSFIAGPTGNEQFF | TGTGCCAGCAGTTTTATAGCGGGGCCCACCGGGAATGAGCAGTTCTTC